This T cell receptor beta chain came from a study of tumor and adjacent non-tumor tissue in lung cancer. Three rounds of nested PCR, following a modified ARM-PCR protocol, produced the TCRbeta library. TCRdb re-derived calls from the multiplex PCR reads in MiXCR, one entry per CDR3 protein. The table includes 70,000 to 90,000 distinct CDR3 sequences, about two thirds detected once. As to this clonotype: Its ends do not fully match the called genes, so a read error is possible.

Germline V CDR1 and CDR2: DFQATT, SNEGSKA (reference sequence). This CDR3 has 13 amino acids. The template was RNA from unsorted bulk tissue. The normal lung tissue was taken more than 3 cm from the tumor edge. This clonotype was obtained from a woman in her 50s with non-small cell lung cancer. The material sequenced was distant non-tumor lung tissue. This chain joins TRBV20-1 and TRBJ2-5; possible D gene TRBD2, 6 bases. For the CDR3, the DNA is TGCAGTGTACTCCGGGAGCCTCAAGATACCCAGTACTTC. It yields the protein CSVLREPQDTQYF.